Below, 16 T cell receptor beta chains from the same sample are listed, as sequenced in a study of blood T cell repertoires in COVID-19. Repertoires were generated with immunoSEQ multiplex PCR, while TCRdb's copy carries only in-frame clones and drops some. This sample yields 150,000 to 200,000 clones, of which about 88% are seen a single time; about 8.4% belongs to the top ten. Sequencing used PBMCs or T cells enriched from blood (not recorded which). These receptors were collected from a woman younger than 30 who had recovered from COVID-19.

The genes are TRBV7-2 and TRBJ2-1, with TRBD1 as a possible D gene (5 bases). Germline V CDR1 and CDR2: SGHTA, FQGNSA. The length of the CDR3 is 14 residues. V lost 5 bases and J 1 base, leaving 9 bases between the germline ends. The CDR3 here is CASSKQVSYNEQFF. The CDR3 nucleotides are TGTGCCAGCAGCAAACAGGTTTCCTACAATGAGCAGTTCTTC.

The chain couples TRBV10-3 to TRBJ2-1; 8 positions match TRBD1. V trimming: 2 bases; J trimming: 6 bases; junction bases outside the gene matches: 3. The CDR3 contains 14 residues. Looked up from germline, CDR1 is ENHRY and CDR2 is SYGVKD. The CDR3 nucleotides are TGTGCCATCAGTGAGCCCGGACAGGGCAATGAGCAGTTCTTC. This gives the protein CAISEPGQGNEQFF.

There are a few counts of this clone. The V and J genes are TRBV5-8 and TRBJ2-5; 8 bases fit TRBD1. Per the germline V gene, CDR1 is SGHTS and CDR2 is YDEGEE. The CDR3 extends over 14 amino acids. After removal of 2 bases from V and 10 bases from J, the junction contained 10 bases not matched to a gene. Here the CDR3 reads CASSLRTGPGGQYF. CDR3 nucleotide sequence: TGTGCCAGCAGCTTAAGGACAGGGCCAGGAGGCCAGTACTTC.

V usage is TRBV10-2 and J usage is TRBJ2-7; the match to TRBD1 covers 7 bases. Trimming cost V 3 bases and J 4 bases; bases outside gene matches: 9. This CDR3 region has 15 residues. CDR1 and CDR2 from the germline V gene are WSHSY and SAAADI. The CDR3 sequence: CASSERNRGHYEQYF. CDR3 nucleotides: TGCGCCAGCAGTGAAAGGAACAGGGGACATTACGAGCAGTACTTC.

The chain combines TRBV6-5 with TRBJ2-7, with TRBD2 matching over 9 bases. Germline CDR1 is MNHEY and CDR2 is SVGAGI. This CDR3 is 15 amino acids long. The trim removed 8 bases at V and 1 base at J, leaving 9 bases unmatched. CDR3 in amino acids: CASDEETSGSYEQYF. The CDR3 nucleotides read TGTGCCAGCGACGAGGAGACTAGCGGTTCCTACGAGCAGTACTTC.

DNA of the CDR3: TGTGCCAGCAGCCGAGACAGGGGGCTGGGTAACACCATATATTTT. Translation gives CASSRDRGLGNTIYF. This chain joins TRBV11-2 and TRBJ1-3, with TRBD1 identical over 10 bases. Unmatched junction bases numbered 8, after V lost 5 bases and J lost 7 bases. The CDR3 runs to 15 residues. CDR1 is SGHAT and CDR2 is FQNNGV in the germline V gene. Full variable domain (missing parts from reference TRBV11-2 and TRBJ1-3): EAGVAQSPRYKIIEKRQSVAFWCNPISGHATLYWYQQILGQGPKLLIQFQNNGVVDDSQLPKDRFSAERLKGVDSTLKIQPAKLEDSAVYLCASSRDRGLGNTIYFGEGSWLTVV.

V gene TRBV28 combines with J gene TRBJ1-4, with a weak D call TRBD1 (5 bases). In germline, CDR1 is MDHEN, CDR2 SYDVKM. The CDR3 sequence is 15 residues long. Trimming removed 1 base at V and 7 bases at J, with 13 bases between. CDR3 sequence (DNA): TGTGCCAGCAGTTTATCGGGGGGTAAAGGTGAAAAACTGTTTTTT. Its protein is CASSLSGGKGEKLFF.

The CDR3 loop is CASRTGTSGSYNEQFF. The DNA of the CDR3 is TGTGCCAGCAGAACCGGGACTAGCGGCTCCTACAATGAGCAGTTCTTC. This chain joins TRBV2 and TRBJ2-1; 11 positions match TRBD2. The CDR3 has 16 residues. In germline, CDR1 is SNHLY, CDR2 FYNNEI. J lost 0 bases, V lost 6 bases, and 4 bases had no gene match. The full variable domain, completed using reference TRBV2 and TRBJ2-1, is EPEVTQTPSHQVTQMGQEVILRCVPISNHLYFYWYRQILGQKVEFLVSFYNNEISEKSEIFDDQFSVERPDGSNFTLKIRSTKLEDSAMYFCASRTGTSGSYNEQFFGPGTRLTVL.

This clone was seen only a few times. The CDR3 bases are TGTGCCAGCGGGGTAGCGGGATACGAGCAGTACTTC. Protein: CASGVAGYEQYF. The chain combines TRBV6-5 with TRBJ2-7; TRBD2 aligns across 8 bases. With V trimmed by 8 bases and J by 4 bases, 4 bases remained unmatched. Germline CDR1 and CDR2: MNHEY and SVGAGI. This CDR3 is 12 amino acids long.

The rearrangement uses TRBV5-1 and TRBJ2-7, with 9 bases aligning to TRBD2. V shed 4 bases and J 0 bases; nucleotides not matched to a gene: 5. Germline V gene sequence: CDR1 SGHRS, CDR2 YFSETQ. The CDR3 is made up of 15 amino acids. CDR3 sequence (DNA): TGCGCCAGCAGCCATCCGCGGGAGGGCTCCTACGAGCAGTACTTC. Its protein is CASSHPREGSYEQYF.

This clone was seen a single time. V usage is TRBV6-1 and J usage is TRBJ2-2; possible D gene TRBD1, 6 bases. The CDR3 sequence is 15 residues long. Germline CDR1 reads MNHNS; CDR2 reads SASEGT. Trimming cost V 2 bases and J 3 bases, with 10 bases left between them. This CDR3 reads CASSEMGADTGELFF. CDR3 bases: TGTGCCAGCAGTGAAATGGGGGCCGACACCGGGGAGCTGTTTTTT.

The gene calls are TRBV28 and TRBJ1-5; TRBD1 aligns across 9 bases. The CDR3 extends over 13 amino acids. V was clipped by 10 bases and J by 7 bases; unmatched bases: 8. From germline, CDR1 is MDHEN and CDR2 SYDVKM. CDR3 nucleotides: TGTGCCACCCTCCGGACAGGGGACCAGCCCCAGCATTTT. It codes for CATLRTGDQPQHF.

This sequence joins TRBV4-1 and TRBJ2-7, with 8 nucleotides matching TRBD1. CDR1 and CDR2 from the germline V gene are MGHRA and YSYEKL. V trimming: 4 bases; J trimming: 0 bases; junction bases outside the gene matches: 8. The CDR3 runs to 16 residues. The CDR3 DNA is TGCGCCAGCAGCCCCCAGGGACAGGAAGCCTCCTACGAGCAGTACTTC. It is translated as CASSPQGQEASYEQYF.

CDR3 loop: CASSPPGTSSYEQYF. CDR3 nucleotide sequence: TGTGCCAGCAGTCCCCCGGGGACAAGCTCCTACGAGCAGTACTTC. The V call is TRBV28, the J call TRBJ2-7, with a weak D call TRBD1 (6 bases). Germline V gene sequence: CDR1 MDHEN, CDR2 SYDVKM. The CDR3 has 15 amino acids. V shed 5 bases and J shed 0 bases, with 14 bases lying between them.

The rearrangement joins TRBV9 to TRBJ2-5; 10 nucleotides match TRBD2. This CDR3 comprises 17 residues. The V and J ends lost 0 bases and 3 bases, in that order; junction bases with no gene match: 8. From germline, CDR1 is SGDLS and CDR2 YYNGEE. CDR3 in amino acids: CASSVGGLAGAKETQYF. The DNA for the CDR3 is TGTGCCAGCAGCGTAGGGGGCCTAGCGGGGGCAAAAGAGACCCAGTACTTC.

The chain links TRBV9 to TRBJ1-2; 9 nucleotides line up with TRBD1. The germline V gene has CDR1 SGDLS and CDR2 YYNGEE. CDR3 length: 14 residues. V lost 4 bases, J lost 4 bases, and 5 bases stayed unmatched. CDR3: CASSPMDRGYGYTF. CDR3 coding DNA: TGTGCCAGCAGCCCGATGGACAGGGGCTATGGCTACACCTTC.